Described below is a single T cell receptor (beta chain) sequence and its context. Its antigen is unknown. No base-level quality is on record; no much larger clone is a single base apart. Participants in the prospective study were enrolled through a virtual design, were aged roughly 18 to 100 years, and lived in 24 United States geographic areas. In the prospective study, participants were assigned to cohorts based on the clinical history participants reported in a screening survey and a study questionnaire. Recovered participants in ImmuneRACE Cohort 3 were defined by two consecutive negative NP/OP PCR tests, clearance by a healthcare professional, or resolution of symptoms. Each participant in the prospective study had whole blood, serum and a nasopharyngeal or oropharyngeal swab collected by mobile phlebotomists. Participants in the prospective study had the option to provide additional blood draws and questionnaires over a roughly two-month period. Before DNA extraction, blood samples from the prospective study were shipped at room temperature or frozen.

The data originate from a study of blood T cell repertoires in COVID-19 (dated by TCRdb to about 2020). For context, the study as a whole: Samples covering the acute and convalescent phases of COVID-19 were provided by collaborators in the United States, Italy and Spain. The material from the prospective study consisted of cDNA or gDNA derived from T cells, B-cell-depleted T cells, or PBMCs. Subjects who had been exposed to COVID-19, were actively infected with it, or had recovered from it provided the deeply sampled blood TCRbeta repertoires that made up the dataset. The repertoires were released in a freely available public database meant as a resource for research on the immune response to SARS-CoV-2. Samples came from the ongoing ImmuneRACE study (first 160 participants) plus 1,254 subjects from 6 global collaborators. Nearly every sample came with metadata listing a de-identified subject ID, COVID-19 status, age in years and sex. Where available, HLA class I and class II types were taken from metadata supplied by the sample provider and were not determined by assay-based typing. Here is what the overall study found, with its caveats: Clinical and demographic metadata were provided uncurated, with the amount varying by source and participant.

TCRbeta CDR3 regions were amplified from genomic DNA by means of the immunoSEQ Assay, a bias-controlled multiplex PCR. Processing in the source paper ran as follows. The number of nucleated cells in each sample was estimated by amplification of reference gene primers within the assay. Sequence reads were collapsed and filtered to measure the absolute abundance of every unique TCRbeta CDR3 rearrangement. For each sample, productive Simpson clonality was calculated as the square root of Simpson's diversity index across productive rearrangements. The table comes from immuneACCESS by way of TCRdb, which keeps in-frame sequences with V and J called. Part of the clones is missing from these tables; in studies checked, under half for an unresolved V gene and the rest for unknown reasons. Clone size and V and J calls were adopted from that table, with D and trimming inferred from the DNA. The sample table shows 150,000 or so clones, and about 79% are seen once. The ten largest account for 13% to 15% of the sample.

The germline V gene (reference sequence) supplies CDR1 LGHDT and CDR2 YNNKEL. At the junction V is shortened by 5 bases and J by 5 bases, with 6 bases in between. Including cysteine and phenylalanine, the CDR3 has 11 amino acids. The only DNA kept is the CDR3, 33 bases in frame from the first base. This sequence was found in a man aged 50 or older who had recovered from COVID-19. Recombination connected TRBV3-1 (or the pseudogene TRBV3-2) to TRBJ2-5, with the D gene call left open. The sample comprised PBMCs or T cells enriched from blood (not recorded which). Here the CDR3 is given as CASSARETQYF. The sequenced DNA is TGTGCCAGCAGCGCCAGGGAGACCCAGTACTTC.